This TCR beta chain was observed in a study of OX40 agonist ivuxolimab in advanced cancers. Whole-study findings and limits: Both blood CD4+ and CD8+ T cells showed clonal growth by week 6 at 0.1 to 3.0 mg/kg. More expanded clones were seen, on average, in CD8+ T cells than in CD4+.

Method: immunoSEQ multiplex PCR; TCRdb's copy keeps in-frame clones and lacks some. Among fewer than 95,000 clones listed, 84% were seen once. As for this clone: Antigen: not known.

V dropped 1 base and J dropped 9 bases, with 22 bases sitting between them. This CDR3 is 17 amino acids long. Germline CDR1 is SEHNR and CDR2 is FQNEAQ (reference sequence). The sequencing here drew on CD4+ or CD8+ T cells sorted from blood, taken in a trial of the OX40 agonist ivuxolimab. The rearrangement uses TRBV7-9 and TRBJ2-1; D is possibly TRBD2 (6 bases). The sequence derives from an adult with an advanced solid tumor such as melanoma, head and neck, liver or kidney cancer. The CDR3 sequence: CASSLGVGLASKGEQFF. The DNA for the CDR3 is TGTGCCAGCAGCTTAGGGGTGGGGCTAGCGTCGAAGGGTGAGCAGTTCTTC.